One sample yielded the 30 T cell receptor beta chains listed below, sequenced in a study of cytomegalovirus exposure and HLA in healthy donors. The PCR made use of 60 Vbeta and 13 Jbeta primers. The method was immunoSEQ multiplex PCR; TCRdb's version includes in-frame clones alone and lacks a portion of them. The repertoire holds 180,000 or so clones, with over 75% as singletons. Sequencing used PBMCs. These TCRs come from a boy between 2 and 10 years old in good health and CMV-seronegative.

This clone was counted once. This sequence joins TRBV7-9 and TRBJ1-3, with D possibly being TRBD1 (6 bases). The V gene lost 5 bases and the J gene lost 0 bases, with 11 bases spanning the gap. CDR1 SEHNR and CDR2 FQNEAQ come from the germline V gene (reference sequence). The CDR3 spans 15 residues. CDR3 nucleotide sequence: TGTGCCAGCAGCCGCGGACAGAGCTCTGGAAACACCATATATTTT. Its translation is CASSRGQSSGNTIYF. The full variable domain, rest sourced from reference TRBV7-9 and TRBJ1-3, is DTGVSQNPRHKITKRGQNVTFRCDPISEHNRLYWYRQTLGQGPEFLTYFQNEAQLEKSRLLSDRFSAERPKGSFSTLEIQRTEQGDSAMYLCASSRGQSSGNTIYFGEGSWLTVV.

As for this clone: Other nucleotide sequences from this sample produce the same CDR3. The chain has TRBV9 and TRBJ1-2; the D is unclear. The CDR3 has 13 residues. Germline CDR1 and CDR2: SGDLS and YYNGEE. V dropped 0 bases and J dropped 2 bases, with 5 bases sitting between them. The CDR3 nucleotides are TGTGCCAGCAGCGTAGGCGGGAACTATGGCTACACCTTC. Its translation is CASSVGGNYGYTF.

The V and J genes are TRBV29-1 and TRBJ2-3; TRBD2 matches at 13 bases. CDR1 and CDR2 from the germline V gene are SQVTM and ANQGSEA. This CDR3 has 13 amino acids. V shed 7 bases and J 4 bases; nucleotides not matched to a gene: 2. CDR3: CSGTSGGADTQYF. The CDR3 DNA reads TGCAGCGGAACTAGCGGGGGGGCAGATACGCAGTATTTT.

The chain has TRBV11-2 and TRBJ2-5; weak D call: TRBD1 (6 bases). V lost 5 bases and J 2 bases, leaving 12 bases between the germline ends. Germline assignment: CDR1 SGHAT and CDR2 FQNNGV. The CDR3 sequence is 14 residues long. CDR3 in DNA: TGTGCCAGCAGCCAGCGGACAGTACAAGAGACCCAGTACTTC. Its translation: CASSQRTVQETQYF.

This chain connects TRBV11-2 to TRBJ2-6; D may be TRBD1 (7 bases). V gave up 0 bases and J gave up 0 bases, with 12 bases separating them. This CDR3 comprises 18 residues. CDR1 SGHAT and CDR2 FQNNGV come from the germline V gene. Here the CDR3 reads CASSLDRGAYSGANVLTF. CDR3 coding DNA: TGTGCCAGCAGCTTAGACAGGGGGGCCTACTCTGGGGCCAACGTCCTGACTTTC. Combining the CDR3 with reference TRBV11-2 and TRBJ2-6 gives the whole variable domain EAGVAQSPRYKIIEKRQSVAFWCNPISGHATLYWYQQILGQGPKLLIQFQNNGVVDDSQLPKDRFSAERLKGVDSTLKIQPAKLEDSAVYLCASSLDRGAYSGANVLTFGAGSRLTVL.

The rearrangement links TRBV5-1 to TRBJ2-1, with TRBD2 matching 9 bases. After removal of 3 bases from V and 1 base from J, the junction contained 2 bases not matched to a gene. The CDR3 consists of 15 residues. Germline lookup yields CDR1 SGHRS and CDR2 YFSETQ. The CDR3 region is CASSWGLASYNEQFF. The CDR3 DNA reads TGCGCCAGCAGCTGGGGACTAGCATCCTACAATGAGCAGTTCTTC.

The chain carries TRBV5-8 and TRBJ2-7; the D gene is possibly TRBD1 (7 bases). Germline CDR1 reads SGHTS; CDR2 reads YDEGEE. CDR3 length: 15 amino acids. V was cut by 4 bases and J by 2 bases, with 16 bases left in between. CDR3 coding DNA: TGTGCCAGCAGCCCATGGCAGGGGGGTCCCTACGAGCAGTACTTC. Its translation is CASSPWQGGPYEQYF. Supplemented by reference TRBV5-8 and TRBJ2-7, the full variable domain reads EAGVTQSPTHLIKTRGQQATLRCSPISGHTSVYWYQQALGLGLQFLLWYDEGEERNRGNFPPRFSGRQFPNYSSELNVNALELEDSALYLCASSPWQGGPYEQYFGPGTRLTVT.

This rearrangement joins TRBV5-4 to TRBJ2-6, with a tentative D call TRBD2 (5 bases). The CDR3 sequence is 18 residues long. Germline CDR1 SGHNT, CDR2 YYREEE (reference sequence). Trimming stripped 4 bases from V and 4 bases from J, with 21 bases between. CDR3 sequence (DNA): TGTGCCAGCAGCCCGCGGGCAGGTGGGCCCCTAGGGGCCAACGTCCTGACTTTC. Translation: CASSPRAGGPLGANVLTF.

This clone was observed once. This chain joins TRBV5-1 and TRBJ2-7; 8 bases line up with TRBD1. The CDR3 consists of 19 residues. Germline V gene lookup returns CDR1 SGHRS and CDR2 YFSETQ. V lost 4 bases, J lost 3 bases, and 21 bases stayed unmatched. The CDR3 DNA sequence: TGCGCCAGCAGCAAGCTTGGACAGGGAATTCCTTACCTAGTCTACGAGCAGTACTTC. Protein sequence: CASSKLGQGIPYLVYEQYF.

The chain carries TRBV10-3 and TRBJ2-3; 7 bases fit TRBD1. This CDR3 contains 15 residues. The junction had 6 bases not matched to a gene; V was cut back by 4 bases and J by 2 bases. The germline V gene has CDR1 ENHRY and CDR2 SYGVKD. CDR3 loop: CAISGGQDVTDTQYF. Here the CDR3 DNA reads TGTGCCATCAGTGGTGGACAGGATGTCACAGATACGCAGTATTTT.

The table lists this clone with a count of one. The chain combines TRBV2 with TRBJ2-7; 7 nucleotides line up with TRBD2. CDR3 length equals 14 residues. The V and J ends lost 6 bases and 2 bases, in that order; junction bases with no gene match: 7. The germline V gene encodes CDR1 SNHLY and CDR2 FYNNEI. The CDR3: CASRRAGTAYEQYF. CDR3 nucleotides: TGTGCCAGCAGGAGAGCGGGGACCGCCTACGAGCAGTACTTC.

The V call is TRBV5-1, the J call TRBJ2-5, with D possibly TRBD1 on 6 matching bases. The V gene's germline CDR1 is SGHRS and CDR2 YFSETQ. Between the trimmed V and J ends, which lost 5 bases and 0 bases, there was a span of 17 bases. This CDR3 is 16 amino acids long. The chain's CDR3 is CASRARTGTYQETQYF. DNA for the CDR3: TGCGCCAGCAGGGCACGAACAGGGACGTACCAAGAGACCCAGTACTTC.

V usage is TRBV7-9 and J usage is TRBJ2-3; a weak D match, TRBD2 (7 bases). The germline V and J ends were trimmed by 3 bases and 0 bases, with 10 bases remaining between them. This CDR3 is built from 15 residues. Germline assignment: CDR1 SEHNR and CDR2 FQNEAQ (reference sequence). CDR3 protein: CASSLRGPSTDTQYF. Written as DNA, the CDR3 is TGTGCCAGCAGCTTGCGGGGGCCTAGCACAGATACGCAGTATTTT.

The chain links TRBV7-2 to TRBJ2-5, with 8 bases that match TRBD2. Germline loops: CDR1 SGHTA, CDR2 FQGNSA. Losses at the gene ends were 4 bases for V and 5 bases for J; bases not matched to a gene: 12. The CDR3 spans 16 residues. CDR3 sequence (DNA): TGTGCCAGCAGCTCCTCGAGGGCAGCGGGGGCGGAGACCCAGTACTTC. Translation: CASSSSRAAGAETQYF.

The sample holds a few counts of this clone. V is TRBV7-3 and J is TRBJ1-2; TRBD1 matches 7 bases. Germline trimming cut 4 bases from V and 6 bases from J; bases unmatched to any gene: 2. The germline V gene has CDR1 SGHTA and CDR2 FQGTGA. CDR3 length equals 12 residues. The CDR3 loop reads CASSSTGDGYTF. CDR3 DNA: TGTGCCAGCAGCTCCACAGGGGATGGCTACACCTTC.

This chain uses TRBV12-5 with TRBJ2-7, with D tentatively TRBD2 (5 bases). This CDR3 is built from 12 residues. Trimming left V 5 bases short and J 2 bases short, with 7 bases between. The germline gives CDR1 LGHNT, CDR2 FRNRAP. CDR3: CASGPSPYEQYF. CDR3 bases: TGTGCTAGTGGTCCTAGCCCCTACGAGCAGTACTTC.

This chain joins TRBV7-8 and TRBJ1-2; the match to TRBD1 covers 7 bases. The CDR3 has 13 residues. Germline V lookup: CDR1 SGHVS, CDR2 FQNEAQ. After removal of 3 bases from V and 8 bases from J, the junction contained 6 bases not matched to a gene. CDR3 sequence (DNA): TGTGCCAGCAGCTTGACAGGGCTTAGCGGCTACACCTTC. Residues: CASSLTGLSGYTF.

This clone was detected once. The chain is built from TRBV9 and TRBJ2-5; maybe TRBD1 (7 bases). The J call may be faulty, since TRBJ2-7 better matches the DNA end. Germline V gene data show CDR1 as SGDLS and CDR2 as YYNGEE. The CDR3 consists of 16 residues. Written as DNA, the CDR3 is TGTGCCAGCAGCCCCCGGAGGGGACAGTTACTCTACGAGCAGTACTTC. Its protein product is CASSPRRGQLLYEQYF.

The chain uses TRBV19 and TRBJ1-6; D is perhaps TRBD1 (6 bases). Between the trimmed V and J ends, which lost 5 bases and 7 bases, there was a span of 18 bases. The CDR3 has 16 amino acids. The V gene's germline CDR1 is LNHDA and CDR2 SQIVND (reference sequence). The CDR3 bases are TGTGCCAGTAGTGTACCGAGGGGGATGGCGAATTCACCCCTCCACTTT. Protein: CASSVPRGMANSPLHF.

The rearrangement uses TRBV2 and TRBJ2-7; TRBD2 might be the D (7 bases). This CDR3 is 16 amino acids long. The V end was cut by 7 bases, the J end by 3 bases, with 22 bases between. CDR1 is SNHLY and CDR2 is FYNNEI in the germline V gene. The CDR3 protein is CASNGGPRGGSYEQYF. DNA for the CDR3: TGTGCCAGCAACGGGGGGCCCAGAGGGGGTAGCTACGAGCAGTACTTC.

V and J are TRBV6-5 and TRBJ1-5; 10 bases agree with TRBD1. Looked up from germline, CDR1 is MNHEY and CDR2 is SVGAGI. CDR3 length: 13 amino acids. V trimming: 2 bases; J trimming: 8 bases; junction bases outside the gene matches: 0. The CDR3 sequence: CASSYGTGEPQHF. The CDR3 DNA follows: TGTGCCAGCAGTTACGGGACAGGGGAGCCCCAGCATTTT.

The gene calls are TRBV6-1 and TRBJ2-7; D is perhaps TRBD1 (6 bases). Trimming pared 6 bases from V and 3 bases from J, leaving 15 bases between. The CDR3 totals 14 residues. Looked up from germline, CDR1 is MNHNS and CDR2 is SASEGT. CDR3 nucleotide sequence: TGTGCCAGCAGCCGCCGGGACACTTACTACGAGCAGTACTTC. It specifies CASSRRDTYYEQYF.

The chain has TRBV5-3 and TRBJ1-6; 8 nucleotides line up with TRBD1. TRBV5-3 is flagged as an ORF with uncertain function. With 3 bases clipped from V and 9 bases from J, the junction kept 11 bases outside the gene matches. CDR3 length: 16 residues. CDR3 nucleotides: TGTGCCAGAAGCTCCCTAGCAGGGGGCTTGGGTTCACCCCTCCACTTT. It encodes CARSSLAGGLGSPLHF.

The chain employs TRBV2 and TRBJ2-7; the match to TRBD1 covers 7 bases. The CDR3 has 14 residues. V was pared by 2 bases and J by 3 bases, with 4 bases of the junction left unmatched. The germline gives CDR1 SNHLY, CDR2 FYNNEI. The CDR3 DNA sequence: TGTGCCAGCAGTGAACAGGGGGAACGCTACGAGCAGTACTTC. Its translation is CASSEQGERYEQYF.

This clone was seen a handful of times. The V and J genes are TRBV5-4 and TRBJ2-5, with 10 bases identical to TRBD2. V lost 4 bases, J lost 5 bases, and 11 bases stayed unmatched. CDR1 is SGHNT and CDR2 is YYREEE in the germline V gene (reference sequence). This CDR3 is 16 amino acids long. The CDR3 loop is CASSPVSGGPMETQYF. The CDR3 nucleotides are TGTGCCAGCAGCCCCGTTAGCGGGGGGCCGATGGAGACCCAGTACTTC.

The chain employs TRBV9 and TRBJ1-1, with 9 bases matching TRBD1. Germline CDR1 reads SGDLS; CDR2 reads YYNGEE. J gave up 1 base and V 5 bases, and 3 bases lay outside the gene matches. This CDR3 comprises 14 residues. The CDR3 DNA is TGTGCCAGCAGTCGGACAGGGGAGAACACTGAAGCTTTCTTT. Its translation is CASSRTGENTEAFF.

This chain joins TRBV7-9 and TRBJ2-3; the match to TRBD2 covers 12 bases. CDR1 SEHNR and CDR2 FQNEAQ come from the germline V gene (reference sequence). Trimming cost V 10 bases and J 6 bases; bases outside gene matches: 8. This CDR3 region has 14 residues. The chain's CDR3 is CATPSGGAVDTQYF. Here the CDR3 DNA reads TGTGCCACCCCTAGCGGGGGGGCGGTCGATACGCAGTATTTT.

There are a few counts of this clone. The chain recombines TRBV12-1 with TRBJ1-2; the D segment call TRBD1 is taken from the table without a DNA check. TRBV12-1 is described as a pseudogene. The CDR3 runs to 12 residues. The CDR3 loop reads CASSLSRYGYTF. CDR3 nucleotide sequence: TGTGCCAGCAGCTTATCCAGATATGGCTACACCTTC.

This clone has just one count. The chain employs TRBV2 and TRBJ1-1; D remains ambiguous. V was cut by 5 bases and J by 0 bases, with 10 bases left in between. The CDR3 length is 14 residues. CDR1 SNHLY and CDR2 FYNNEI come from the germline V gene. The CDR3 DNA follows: TGTGCCAGCAGTCGACGGAGACTGAACACTGAAGCTTTCTTT. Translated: CASSRRRLNTEAFF.

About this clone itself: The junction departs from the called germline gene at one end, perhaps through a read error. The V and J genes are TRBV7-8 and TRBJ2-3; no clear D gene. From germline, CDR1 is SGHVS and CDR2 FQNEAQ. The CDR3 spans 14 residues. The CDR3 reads CASSLGSRADTRYF. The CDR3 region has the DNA TGTGCCAGCAGCTTGGGTAGCCGCGCAGATACGCGGTATTTT.